This T cell receptor beta chain was profiled in a study of blood T cell repertoires in COVID-19. The overall study: Samples of COVID-19 (acute and convalescent) were obtained from the United States, Italy and Spain.

This clone was recorded only once. Here immunoSEQ multiplex PCR was the method, and the copy in TCRdb shows in-frame clones only, minus some. The repertoire holds over 200,000 clones, about three quarters seen once, with about 3% in the top ten. CDR1 and CDR2 from the germline V gene are SGDLS and YYNGEE. The ends lost 4 bases at V and 2 bases at J; junction bases unmatched: 6. This CDR3 has 15 residues. The receptor comes from a woman older than 75 with acute or convalescent COVID-19. The sequenced sample was peripheral blood. The chain carries TRBV9 and TRBJ2-3; 8 bases are shared with TRBD2. In DNA form, the CDR3 reads TGTGCCAGCAGCACCGCAGCGGGAGCCACAGATACGCAGTATTTT. It is translated as CASSTAAGATDTQYF.